Listed below are T cell receptor beta chains from one sample, sequenced in a study of T cell changes during pregnancy in multiple sclerosis. The repertoire was sequenced with immunoSEQ multiplex PCR; TCRdb's copy has only in-frame clones and lacks some. The top ten hold approximately 1% of the sample, which has more than 85,000 clones, around 93% seen once. Sequencing was performed on peripheral blood, taken before pregnancy. These receptors were collected from a female donor with multiple sclerosis, enrolled in a pregnancy study. Both conserved end residues are part of each CDR3. The order of the fields is V gene, J gene, D gene, clone size, CDR3 DNA, CDR3 protein. A D gene is named only where the DNA matches it firmly. For some rows the clone size is stated as once, few or many, or as a class when expanded; others skip it.

TRBV7-6	TRBJ2-2	TRBD2	NA	TGTGCCAGCAGCTTATCGGTAGGACTAGCGGGTCCGGGCGCCGGGGAGCTGTTTTTT	CASSLSVGLAGPGAGELFF
TRBV7-9	TRBJ2-1	NA	NA	TGTGCCAGCAGCGCCTCGGATGGAGACCGATACAATGAGCAGTTCTTC	CASSASDGDRYNEQFF
TRBV6-1	TRBJ2-2	NA	NA	TGTGCCAGCACGACATCGAACACCGGGGAGCTGTTTTTT	CASTTSNTGELFF
TRBV28	TRBJ1-5	NA	NA	TGTGCCAGCAGTTCCCACAGGGACAATCAGCCCCAGCATTTT	CASSSHRDNQPQHF
TRBV5-1	TRBJ2-5	TRBD1	NA	TGCGCCAGCAGCTCCGGGACAGGGAGGGAGACCCAGTACTTC	CASSSGTGRETQYF
TRBV28	TRBJ2-5	NA	NA	TGTGCCAGCAGTGACGACAGAGAGACCCAGTACTTC	CASSDDRETQYF
TRBV14	TRBJ2-1	NA	NA	TGTGCCAGCAGCCAAGGACTCCTCAATGAGCAGTTCTTC	CASSQGLLNEQFF
TRBV11-3	TRBJ2-2	TRBD2	NA	TGTGCCAGCAGCCCATTAGCGGGGCCGAACACCGGGGAGCTGTTTTTT	CASSPLAGPNTGELFF
TRBV25-1	TRBJ1-1	NA	once	TGTGCCAGCACCCTAGGCAGACTCCTACTATTT	CASTLGRLLLF
TRBV5-1	TRBJ2-3	TRBD2	NA	TGCGCCAGCAGCTTGGGTATTAGCGGGAGACTCACAGATACGCAGTATTTT	CASSLGISGRLTDTQYF
TRBV28	TRBJ2-7	TRBD1	NA	TGTGCCAGCAGTCGACAGGGTTTAGGCCGAGAGCAGTACTTC	CASSRQGLGREQYF
TRBV10-1	TRBJ2-7	NA	NA	TGCGCCAGCAGTGACAGGCCTTATTCCTACGAGCAGTACTTC	CASSDRPYSYEQYF
TRBV6-1	TRBJ1-5	TRBD1	NA	TGTGCCAGCTTAGGGACAGGCAATCAGCCCCAGCATTTT	CASLGTGNQPQHF
TRBV11-2	TRBJ2-3	TRBD1	NA	TGTGCCAGCAGCCTTCGGACAGGGGCAGATACGCAGTATTTT	CASSLRTGADTQYF
TRBV11-2	TRBJ2-3	NA	NA	TGTGCCAGCAGCTTAGTTGGCGGCAGCACAGATACGCAGTATTTT	CASSLVGGSTDTQYF
TRBV7-9	TRBJ2-2	TRBD2	NA	TGTGCCAGCAGCTTAACCAGGACTAGCGGGACACACCCCGGGGAGCTGTTTTTT	CASSLTRTSGTHPGELFF
TRBV7-8	TRBJ1-5	NA	NA	TGTGCCAGCAGCTTATCCGGCGGTTATAGCAATCAGCCCCAGCATTTT	CASSLSGGYSNQPQHF
TRBV30	TRBJ1-2	NA	NA	TGTGCCTGGAGTCCGGGGGATAACTATGGCTACACCTTC	CAWSPGDNYGYTF
TRBV11-1	TRBJ2-7	NA	NA	TGTGCCAGCAGCTTAGGATCTCGCAGGGGCGAGCAGTACTTC	CASSLGSRRGEQYF
TRBV7-8	TRBJ2-2	TRBD2	NA	TGTGCCACCACTGGGCCACTCTGGCGGGAGCACACCGGGGAGCTGTTTTTT	CATTGPLWREHTGELFF
TRBV28	TRBJ1-5	TRBD1	NA	TGTGCCAGCACCGTCGACAGGGTTCCTCAGCCCCAGCATTTT	CASTVDRVPQPQHF
TRBV7-9	TRBJ1-1	TRBD1	NA	TGTGCCAGCAGCTTAGGACAGGGGATGACCACTGAAGCTTTCTTT	CASSLGQGMTTEAFF
TRBV19	TRBJ1-1	NA	NA	TGTGCCAGTAGTATTGGGGGCCAGGGGAGGGGTGAAGCTTTCTTT	CASSIGGQGRGEAFF
TRBV4-2	TRBJ2-7	TRBD2	NA	TGTGCCAGCAGCCAAGAGGGGGGCGGACTAGCCTCCTACGAGCAGTACTTC	CASSQEGGGLASYEQYF
TRBV28	TRBJ2-5	TRBD2	medium-sized	TGTGCCAGCAGTTTCCTGATACAGGGAGGATGGACTAGCGGGAGACCTCAAGAGACCCAGTACTTC	CASSFLIQGGWTSGRPQETQYF
TRBV6-1	TRBJ1-1	TRBD1	NA	TGTGCCAGCAGTGAAGCTTCAGGGGGCGGTCTGACTTTCTTT	CASSEASGGGLTFF
TRBV9	TRBJ1-1	TRBD1	NA	TGTGCCAGCAGTCGAGGAGACAGGGAGGACACTGAAGCTTTCTTT	CASSRGDREDTEAFF
TRBV5-6	TRBJ2-2	TRBD1	once	TGTGCCAGCAGCCTGACAGGGGCCTACACCGGGGAGCTGTTTTTT	CASSLTGAYTGELFF
TRBV30	TRBJ2-4	TRBD2	few	TGTGCCTGGAGATACGGGCGGGAGGGCCTATCTTTGACCAAAAACATTCAGTACTTC	CAWRYGREGLSLTKNIQYF
TRBV6-6	TRBJ2-5	NA	NA	TGTGCCAGCAGTTATGGGCAAGGGGTCGTCCAAGAGACCCAGTACTTC	CASSYGQGVVQETQYF
TRBV28	TRBJ1-1	NA	NA	TGTGCCAGCGGAGTTCTTCCTGGAACTGAAGCTTTCTTT	CASGVLPGTEAFF
TRBV15	TRBJ1-1	TRBD1	NA	TGTGCCACCAGCAGAGATCGATCAGGGACAGTCAACACTGAAGCTTTCTTT	CATSRDRSGTVNTEAFF
TRBV5-3	TRBJ1-4	NA	NA	TGTGCCAGAAGCCTACCGGGACATCTGGACTTAACTAATGAAAAACTGTTTTTT	CARSLPGHLDLTNEKLFF
TRBV5-8	TRBJ2-1	NA	NA	TGTGCCAGCAGCTTGGATCGGGGGTCATACAATGAGCAGTTCTTC	CASSLDRGSYNEQFF
TRBV4-3	TRBJ1-1	NA	NA	TGCGCCAGCAGCCAAGATTGGGGGGACACTGAAGCTTTCTTT	CASSQDWGDTEAFF
TRBV19	TRBJ2-5	TRBD1	once	TGTGCCAGTAGCTATACAGGGGGCGGAGGTCCGACCCAGTACTTC	CASSYTGGGGPTQYF
TRBV6-1	TRBJ2-7	TRBD2	NA	TGTGCCAGCAGTGACGGACTAGCGGGACCTTCCTACGAGCAGTACTTC	CASSDGLAGPSYEQYF
TRBV15	TRBJ2-7	NA	NA	TGTGCCACCAGCAAAGAACTCGGAGTTTCCTACGAGCAGTACTTC	CATSKELGVSYEQYF
TRBV11-2	TRBJ2-3	NA	NA	TGTGCCAGCAGCTTACGAGTCGTTGTGAGCACAGATACGCAGTATTTT	CASSLRVVVSTDTQYF
TRBV12-5	TRBJ2-1	TRBD2	NA	TGTGCTAGTGGTTTGGGAGGACTAGAACCTTTTAATGAGCAGTTCTTC	CASGLGGLEPFNEQFF
TRBV18	TRBJ2-7	TRBD1	NA	TGTGCCAGCTCACCCATGGGACAGGGAGCGTCGAAGCAGTACTTC	CASSPMGQGASKQYF
TRBV5-6	TRBJ2-1	NA	NA	TGTGCCAGCAGCCACTCAGGTAACAATGAGCAGTTCTTC	CASSHSGNNEQFF
TRBV5-1	TRBJ2-5	TRBD2	NA	TGCGCCAGCAGCGCAGCGGGAGTGCCTCAAGAGACCCAGTACTTC	CASSAAGVPQETQYF
TRBV10-3	TRBJ2-7	TRBD1	NA	TGTGCCATCAGTGAGATGACAGGGAACGAGCAGTACTTC	CAISEMTGNEQYF
TRBV9	TRBJ2-7	NA	NA	TGTGCCAGCAGCGCTTTCCCTAGCGACACCTACGAGCAGTACTTC	CASSAFPSDTYEQYF
TRBV7-3	TRBJ1-2	NA	once	TGTGCCAGCAGCTTAATGGGCCTTTATGGCTACACCTTC	CASSLMGLYGYTF
TRBV14	TRBJ2-1	NA	NA	TGTGCCAGCAGCCAAGCTAGTCGGGACAAATTTTACAATGAGCAGTTCTTC	CASSQASRDKFYNEQFF
TRBV4-2	TRBJ2-5	NA	NA	TGTGCCAGCAGCCCCGTGGCAGGGCAGGGAGAGACCCAGTACTTC	CASSPVAGQGETQYF